A selection of T cell receptor beta chains follows, all from one sample in a study of post-analysis software for immune sequencing data. TCRdb ran MiXCR on the PCR reads and lists one entry per CDR3 protein. The table lists over 700,000 distinct CDR3 sequences, approximately 30% of them singletons. The sequencing input was blood. These receptors all stem from a girl between 5 and 17 years old with multiple sclerosis. The CDR3 runs from the conserved cysteine through the conserved F or W. The D gene is left open where the match is weak. Not all rows give a size; the values are once, few, many and, for expanded clones, a class.

v_call: TRBV28; clone_size: few; d_call: TRBD2; j_call: TRBJ2-1; cdr3_length: 17; cdr3_aa: CASSAGLAGGRYNEQFF; cdr3_nt: TGTGCCAGCAGCGCGGGACTAGCGGGGGGGCGGTACAATGAGCAGTTCTTC
v_call: TRBV7-2; clone_size: .; d_call: TRBD2; j_call: TRBJ2-5; cdr3_length: 15; cdr3_aa: CASSLLPSGGESQYF; cdr3_nt: TGTGCCAGCAGCTTGTTACCTAGCGGGGGTGAGTCCCAGTACTTC
v_call: TRBV4-3; clone_size: .; d_call: .; j_call: TRBJ2-2; cdr3_length: 14; cdr3_aa: CASSQIETTGELFF; cdr3_nt: TGCGCCAGCAGCCAAATAGAAACCACCGGGGAGCTGTTTTTT
v_call: TRBV4-3; clone_size: few; d_call: .; j_call: TRBJ2-7; cdr3_length: 13; cdr3_aa: CASSQIDGYEQYF; cdr3_nt: TGCGCCAGCAGCCAAATAGACGGCTACGAGCAGTACTTC
v_call: TRBV28; clone_size: .; d_call: .; j_call: TRBJ1-5; cdr3_length: 15; cdr3_aa: CASSSQGTYNQPQHF; cdr3_nt: TGTGCCAGCAGTTCCCAGGGGACTTACAATCAGCCCCAGCATTTT
v_call: TRBV28; clone_size: few; d_call: TRBD2; j_call: TRBJ2-1; cdr3_length: 17; cdr3_aa: CASSPPPRLAGTNEQFF; cdr3_nt: TGTGCCAGCAGTCCTCCCCCCCGACTAGCGGGAACCAATGAGCAGTTCTTC
v_call: TRBV7-8; clone_size: .; d_call: TRBD2; j_call: TRBJ2-7; cdr3_length: 17; cdr3_aa: CASSLTGLAGVPYEQYF; cdr3_nt: TGTGCCAGCAGCTTAACCGGGCTAGCGGGAGTCCCCTACGAGCAGTACTTC
v_call: TRBV20-1; clone_size: few; d_call: .; j_call: TRBJ2-7; cdr3_length: 14; cdr3_aa: CSARPPGLGYEQYF; cdr3_nt: TGCAGTGCTAGGCCTCCGGGCCTCGGTTACGAGCAGTACTTC
v_call: TRBV9; clone_size: .; d_call: TRBD2; j_call: TRBJ2-7; cdr3_length: 14; cdr3_aa: CASSREGGTYEQYF; cdr3_nt: TGTGCCAGCAGCCGGGAGGGCGGGACCTACGAGCAGTACTTC
v_call: TRBV9; clone_size: .; d_call: TRBD2; j_call: TRBJ2-3; cdr3_length: 17; cdr3_aa: CASSPRQGLAGGDTQYF; cdr3_nt: TGTGCCAGCAGCCCCCGACAGGGACTAGCGGGCGGAGATACGCAGTATTTT
v_call: TRBV6-5; clone_size: .; d_call: .; j_call: TRBJ2-5; cdr3_length: 14; cdr3_aa: CASSEASSRETQYF; cdr3_nt: TGTGCCAGCAGTGAGGCCTCCTCTCGGGAGACCCAGTACTTC
v_call: TRBV12-3/TRBV12-4; clone_size: .; d_call: TRBD2; j_call: TRBJ2-1; cdr3_length: 14; cdr3_aa: CASSRTSGLHEQFF; cdr3_nt: TGTGCCAGCAGTCGGACTAGCGGGCTCCATGAGCAGTTCTTC
v_call: TRBV28; clone_size: few; d_call: .; j_call: TRBJ2-2; cdr3_length: 15; cdr3_aa: CASSLLQGGTGELFF; cdr3_nt: TGTGCCAGCAGTTTATTGCAGGGGGGCACCGGGGAGCTGTTTTTT
v_call: TRBV15; clone_size: few; d_call: TRBD2; j_call: TRBJ2-1; cdr3_length: 18; cdr3_aa: CATSREGLAGALYNEQFF; cdr3_nt: TGTGCCACCAGCAGAGAAGGACTAGCGGGAGCCCTCTACAATGAGCAGTTCTTC
v_call: TRBV6-1; clone_size: .; d_call: .; j_call: TRBJ2-3; cdr3_length: 15; cdr3_aa: CASSGAHDRRDTQYF; cdr3_nt: TGTGCCAGCAGTGGAGCACATGACAGGCGAGATACGCAGTATTTT
v_call: TRBV12-3/TRBV12-4; clone_size: .; d_call: TRBD1; j_call: TRBJ2-2; cdr3_length: 15; cdr3_aa: CASSLAGGDAGELFF; cdr3_nt: TGTGCCAGCAGCCTCGCAGGGGGTGACGCCGGGGAGCTGTTTTTT
v_call: TRBV9; clone_size: .; d_call: TRBD2; j_call: TRBJ2-2; cdr3_length: 13; cdr3_aa: CVSSGTHTGELFF; cdr3_nt: TGTGTCAGCAGCGGGACTCACACCGGGGAGCTGTTTTTT
v_call: TRBV14; clone_size: few; d_call: .; j_call: TRBJ2-7; cdr3_length: 12; cdr3_aa: CASSLKRGEQYF; cdr3_nt: TGTGCCAGCAGCCTCAAACGGGGGGAGCAGTACTTC
v_call: TRBV28; clone_size: .; d_call: .; j_call: TRBJ2-7; cdr3_length: 12; cdr3_aa: CASKDSLYEQYF; cdr3_nt: TGTGCCAGCAAAGACAGCCTTTACGAGCAGTACTTC
v_call: TRBV29-1; clone_size: few; d_call: .; j_call: TRBJ2-3; cdr3_length: 14; cdr3_aa: CSVDRGSGPDTQYF; cdr3_nt: TGCAGCGTTGATCGAGGGTCAGGGCCAGATACGCAGTATTTT
v_call: TRBV27; clone_size: .; d_call: .; j_call: TRBJ1-1; cdr3_length: 13; cdr3_aa: CASSLAADTEAFF; cdr3_nt: TGTGCCAGCAGTTTGGCGGCGGACACTGAAGCTTTCTTT
v_call: TRBV6-7; clone_size: .; d_call: .; j_call: TRBJ1-5; cdr3_length: 9; cdr3_aa: CGLHQPQHF; cdr3_nt: TGTGGATTGCATCAGCCCCAGCATTTT
v_call: TRBV4-1; clone_size: few; d_call: .; j_call: TRBJ2-3; cdr3_length: 16; cdr3_aa: CASSQDEEGLTDTQYF; cdr3_nt: TGCGCCAGCAGCCAAGATGAAGAGGGCCTAACAGATACGCAGTATTTT
v_call: TRBV7-9; clone_size: many; d_call: .; j_call: TRBJ2-5; cdr3_length: 13; cdr3_aa: CASSLELEETQYF; cdr3_nt: TGTGCCAGCAGCTTAGAGTTGGAAGAGACCCAGTACTTC
v_call: TRBV11-2; clone_size: .; d_call: .; j_call: TRBJ1-1; cdr3_length: 14; cdr3_aa: CASSLGLSTGPTFF; cdr3_nt: TGTGCCAGCAGCTTAGGTTTGAGTACTGGGCCCACTTTCTTT
v_call: TRBV12-3/TRBV12-4; clone_size: .; d_call: TRBD2; j_call: TRBJ2-1; cdr3_length: 16; cdr3_aa: CASSPRLAGDYHEQFF; cdr3_nt: TGTGCCAGCAGTCCGAGACTAGCGGGAGATTACCATGAGCAGTTCTTC
v_call: TRBV29-1; clone_size: few; d_call: .; j_call: TRBJ1-6; cdr3_length: 14; cdr3_aa: CSARTGASNSPLHF; cdr3_nt: TGCAGCGCTAGGACGGGAGCCAGCAATTCACCCCTCCACTTT
v_call: TRBV29-1; clone_size: .; d_call: .; j_call: TRBJ2-1; cdr3_length: 12; cdr3_aa: CSVEGRLNEQFF; cdr3_nt: TGCAGCGTCGAGGGACGGCTCAATGAGCAGTTCTTC
v_call: TRBV12-3/TRBV12-4; clone_size: many; d_call: .; j_call: TRBJ2-5; cdr3_length: 14; cdr3_aa: CASSSSGDQETQYF; cdr3_nt: TGTGCCAGCAGCTCAAGTGGCGACCAGGAGACCCAGTACTTC
v_call: TRBV10-3; clone_size: .; d_call: .; j_call: TRBJ1-1; cdr3_length: 17; cdr3_aa: CAISESDGGRGNTEAFF; cdr3_nt: TGTGCCATCAGTGAATCGGACGGGGGGAGGGGGAACACTGAAGCTTTCTTT
v_call: TRBV20-1; clone_size: few; d_call: TRBD2; j_call: TRBJ2-4; cdr3_length: 15; cdr3_aa: CSARDVRLAENIQYF; cdr3_nt: TGCAGTGCTAGAGATGTGAGGCTAGCGGAAAACATTCAGTACTTC